This T cell receptor (beta chain) was identified during a study of shared clonotypes between healthy human individuals. Notes on the study in general: Compared with memory subsets, naive subsets generally had larger estimated richness.

Measured with immunoSEQ multiplex PCR; TCRdb has only the in-frame clones, and not every one. The sample contains roughly 1,000,000 clones, 75% to 80% of which appear only once. CDR1 and CDR2 from the germline V gene are SGHTA and FQGTGA. The CDR3 consists of 15 residues. Trimming shortened V by 5 bases and J by 1 base, and 13 bases separated the two germline ends. Concerning this clone: Its cognate antigen is unknown.

The genes are TRBV7-3 and TRBJ2-3, with unresolved D. What was sequenced was memory CD4+ T cells from PBMCs. Subset: CD45RA-negative fraction. This TCR was sampled from a man younger than 35 in good health. Some clones in this sample may be carry-over from other donors' samples. The CDR3 DNA is TGTGCCAGCAGCCCCAACCTGGCGGGCACAGATACGCAGTATTTT. Translating gives CASSPNLAGTDTQYF. Drawing the rest from reference TRBV7-3 and TRBJ2-3, the complete variable domain is GAGVSQTPSNKVTEKGKYVELRCDPISGHTALYWYRQSLGQGPEFLIYFQGTGAADDSGLPNDRFFAVRPEGSVSTLKIQRTERGDSAVYLCASSPNLAGTDTQYFGPGTRLTVL.